Shown below are 25 T cell receptor beta chains from a single sample sequenced in a study of blood T cell repertoires in COVID-19. Sequencing was performed with immunoSEQ multiplex PCR; in TCRdb, only in-frame clones are kept and a portion is missing. This sample carries over 50,000 clones, 80% to 90% of them seen once, and the ten largest clones take roughly 2.7%. Specimen: peripheral blood. These receptor sequences come from an older man with acute or convalescent COVID-19.

This rearrangement joins TRBV6-2 or TRBV6-3 to TRBJ1-1; D remains unclear. Trimming left V 4 bases short and J 1 base short, with 13 bases between. CDR3 size: 15 residues. Per the germline V gene, CDR1 is MNHEY and CDR2 is SVGEGT. The CDR3 region is CASSSLRQKNTEAFF. The CDR3 DNA reads TGTGCCAGCAGTTCCCTGAGGCAAAAGAACACTGAAGCTTTCTTT.

The chain carries TRBV4-1 and TRBJ2-5; 8 nucleotides line up with TRBD1. J lost 2 bases, V lost 4 bases, and 9 bases had no gene match. The CDR3 is made up of 16 amino acids. Germline assignment: CDR1 MGHRA and CDR2 YSYEKL. DNA of the CDR3: TGCGCCAGCAGCCCAATTGGACAGGGTAGGCAAGAGACCCAGTACTTC. Translated: CASSPIGQGRQETQYF.

This sequence joins TRBV7-3 and TRBJ1-1; D gene unclear. V lost 5 bases and J 4 bases, leaving 11 bases between the germline ends. The V gene's germline CDR1 is SGHTA and CDR2 FQGTGA. The CDR3 is 13 amino acids. This CDR3 is CASSHTRSTEAFF. As DNA, the CDR3 is TGTGCCAGCAGCCATACACGGAGCACTGAAGCTTTCTTT.

The rearrangement links TRBV9 to TRBJ1-1, with 8 positions matching TRBD1. Per the germline V gene, CDR1 is SGDLS and CDR2 is YYNGEE. The CDR3 runs 15 residues. The ends lost 1 base at V and 1 base at J; junction bases unmatched: 3. CDR3 nucleotides: TGTGCCAGCAGCGTATTACAGGGGGGGAACACTGAAGCTTTCTTT. This encodes CASSVLQGGNTEAFF. The full variable domain, completed using reference TRBV9 and TRBJ1-1, is DSGVTQTPKHLITATGQRVTLRCSPRSGDLSVYWYQQSLDQGLQFLIQYYNGEERAKGNILERFSAQQFPDLHSELNLSSLELGDSALYFCASSVLQGGNTEAFFGQGTRLTVV.

As to this clone: At one of its ends the junction is not consistent with the germline gene, which may arise from a read error. Different DNA sequences within this sample yield the same CDR3. V usage is TRBV16 and J usage is TRBJ2-7; no clear D gene. The CDR3 runs 14 residues. Germline CDR1 KGHSY, CDR2 FQNENV. CDR3 nucleotide sequence: TGTGCCAGCAGCCGACTTGAAGGATCCTACGAACAGTACTTC. Its translation is CASSRLEGSYEQYF.

The chain employs TRBV6-2 or TRBV6-3 and TRBJ1-6; no clear D gene. The germline V gene has CDR1 MNHEY and CDR2 SVGEGT. V lost 5 bases and J lost 6, with 8 bases in between. The CDR3 length is 13 residues. In DNA, the CDR3 is TGTGCCAGCAGTACAGAGTCTAATTCACCCCTCCACTTT. It yields the protein CASSTESNSPLHF.

The J gene is TRBJ1-1, the V gene TRBV2; perhaps TRBD1 as D (5 bases). Germline V CDR1 and CDR2: SNHLY, FYNNEI. The CDR3 covers 13 residues. V lost 11 bases, J lost 2 bases, and 15 bases lay in between. CDR3 sequence (DNA): TGTGCCTGGGTAGGGGAGGGTAACACTGAAGCTTTCTTT. Protein sequence: CAWVGEGNTEAFF.

The chain combines TRBV6-6 with TRBJ1-1; 8 nucleotides agree with TRBD1. The CDR3 spans 17 residues. The germline V gene has CDR1 MNHNY and CDR2 SVGAGI (reference sequence). After removal of 5 bases from V and 1 base from J, the junction contained 12 bases not matched to a gene. DNA for the CDR3: TGTGCCAGCAGTCCCGCCTTAGGGGGGACAGGGAACACTGAAGCTTTCTTT. Translation gives CASSPALGGTGNTEAFF.

CDR3: CASSLDNRGYEQYF. The CDR3 DNA sequence: TGTGCCAGCAGCTTGGACAACAGGGGCTACGAGCAGTACTTC. The chain recombines TRBV5-6 with TRBJ2-7; TRBD1 matches at 7 bases. CDR3 size: 14 residues. With 0 bases clipped from V and 3 bases from J, the junction kept 3 bases outside the gene matches. Germline CDR1 reads SGHDT; CDR2 reads YYEEEE.

This clone was observed a few times. V and J are TRBV10-3 and TRBJ2-7; 8 nucleotides line up with TRBD1. CDR1 and CDR2 (germline): ENHRY, SYGVKD. V shed 10 bases, J shed 4 bases, and the junction held 3 bases outside the gene matches. The CDR3 is 11 amino acids. The CDR3 region is CATGQGYEQYF. The CDR3 nucleotides are TGTGCCACCGGACAGGGTTACGAGCAGTACTTC.

This chain's CDR3 is CASSSGGVRGYTF. CDR3 nucleotide sequence: TGCGCCAGCAGCTCAGGAGGAGTGAGAGGCTACACCTTC. The chain combines TRBV5-1 with TRBJ1-2, with D unclear. The germline V gene encodes CDR1 SGHRS and CDR2 YFSETQ. Trimming left V 3 bases short and J 8 bases short, with 14 bases between. The CDR3 extends over 13 amino acids.

This sequence joins TRBV19 and TRBJ1-1, with 9 bases identical to TRBD1. Germline CDR1 reads LNHDA; CDR2 reads SQIVND (reference sequence). The junction had 7 bases not matched to a gene; V was cut back by 7 bases and J by 4 bases. The CDR3 length is 14 residues. The CDR3 here is CASTPGTGSTEAFF. DNA of the CDR3: TGTGCCAGTACCCCCGGGACAGGGAGCACTGAAGCTTTCTTT. Based on the CDR3 plus reference TRBV19 and TRBJ1-1, the full variable domain is DGGITQSPKYLFRKEGQNVTLSCEQNLNHDAMYWYRQDPGQGLRLIYYSQIVNDFQKGDIAEGYSVSREKKESFPLTVTSAQKNPTAFYLCASTPGTGSTEAFFGQGTRLTVV.

The V and J genes are TRBV15 and TRBJ2-3, with 12 bases fitting TRBD1. This CDR3 is 16 amino acids long. J gave up 6 bases and V 1 base, and 5 bases lay outside the gene matches. Germline V gene sequence: CDR1 LNHNV, CDR2 YYDKDF (reference sequence). CDR3 nucleotides: TGTGCCACCAGCAGAGGGGGGACAGGGGGCTTGGATACGCAGTATTTT. It yields the protein CATSRGGTGGLDTQYF.

The genes are TRBV11-2 and TRBJ2-7; 9 bases line up with TRBD1. The CDR3 is 16 amino acids. CDR1 and CDR2 (germline): SGHAT, FQNNGV. V trimming: 6 bases; J trimming: 1 base; junction bases outside the gene matches: 10. In nucleotides, the CDR3 is TGTGCCAGCAGACAGGCCCGGACAGGGGATTCCTACGAGCAGTACTTC. The encoded protein is CASRQARTGDSYEQYF.

The chain joins TRBV7-9 to TRBJ2-5, with TRBD2 matching 15 bases. This CDR3 comprises 18 residues. J gave up 3 bases and V 5 bases, and 10 bases lay outside the gene matches. The germline CDR1 and CDR2 sequences are SEHNR and FQNEAQ (reference sequence). In DNA, the CDR3 is TGTGCCAGCAGCCCGAGGACTAGCGGGGGGGCTGGAAAAGAGACCCAGTACTTC. It yields the protein CASSPRTSGGAGKETQYF.

In its sample, this clone was seen many times. V is TRBV7-9 and J is TRBJ2-3; 14 bases line up with TRBD2. Trimming removed 5 bases from V and 2 bases from J; junction bases left unmatched: 3. This CDR3 has 16 residues. From germline, CDR1 is SEHNR and CDR2 FQNEAQ (reference sequence). CDR3 amino acids: CASSRLAGGHTDTQYF. CDR3 sequence (DNA): TGTGCCAGCAGCCGACTAGCGGGGGGGCACACAGATACGCAGTATTTT.

The chain links TRBV5-5 to TRBJ2-1; no clear D. The CDR3 is 15 amino acids. V lost 4 bases and J lost 0, with 11 bases in between. The germline gives CDR1 SGHKS, CDR2 YYEKEE (reference sequence). The CDR3 DNA sequence: TGTGCCAGCAGCCTAAACTCGGGCTCCTACAATGAGCAGTTCTTC. Encoded protein: CASSLNSGSYNEQFF.

This clone was seen just once. The chain has TRBV6-5 and TRBJ2-3, with TRBD2 identical over 8 bases. Trimming at V came to 5 bases and at J to 0 bases, leaving 4 bases not matched to a gene. From germline, CDR1 is MNHEY and CDR2 SVGAGI. This CDR3 comprises 15 residues. The CDR3 DNA follows: TGTGCCAGCAGTCATAGCGGGACCAGCACAGATACGCAGTATTTT. This codes for CASSHSGTSTDTQYF.

Regarding this clone: Possible read error: a much larger clone is one base away. The V gene is TRBV3-1 (or the pseudogene TRBV3-2), the J gene TRBJ1-5; the D gene is possibly TRBD1 (6 bases). The CDR3 has 14 residues. Germline V gene sequence: CDR1 LGHDT, CDR2 YNNKEL (reference sequence). V was shortened by 4 bases and J by 2 bases, with 9 bases between the two germline ends. CDR3 DNA: TGTGCCAGCAGCCCCTCAGGGGGCAATCAGCCCCAGCATTTT. Protein sequence: CASSPSGGNQPQHF.

This sequence joins TRBV9 and TRBJ1-2; 8 bases match TRBD1. The CDR3 has 11 amino acids. The V gene's germline CDR1 is SGDLS and CDR2 YYNGEE. J gave up 8 bases and V 3 bases, and 0 bases lay outside the gene matches. The chain's CDR3 is CASSAGGGYTF. CDR3 nucleotides: TGTGCCAGCAGCGCAGGGGGCGGCTACACCTTC.

The chain employs TRBV11-2 and TRBJ2-3; D gene ambiguous. The V gene lost 5 bases and the J gene lost 4 bases, with 7 bases spanning the gap. Germline assignment: CDR1 SGHAT and CDR2 FQNNGV. The CDR3 contains 12 residues. CDR3 region: CASSKHPDTQYF. DNA for the CDR3: TGTGCCAGCAGCAAACACCCAGATACGCAGTATTTT.

The chain couples TRBV6-5 to TRBJ1-4; D gene uncertain. The germline CDR1 and CDR2 sequences are MNHEY and SVGAGI. CDR3 length equals 15 residues. V was shortened by 0 bases and J by 5 bases, with 10 bases between the two germline ends. The CDR3: CASSYSSGFNEKLFF. The CDR3 nucleotides read TGTGCCAGCAGTTACTCGTCGGGATTCAATGAAAAACTGTTTTTT.

The genes are TRBV29-1 and TRBJ1-4; 8 nucleotides line up with TRBD1. Germline V gives CDR1 SQVTM, CDR2 ANQGSEA. V dropped 6 bases and J dropped 4; count of bases not matched to a gene: 4. The CDR3 length is 13 residues. CDR3 in amino acids: CSVRQGFNEKLFF. For the CDR3, the DNA is TGCAGCGTGCGACAGGGGTTTAATGAAAAACTGTTTTTT.

The chain combines TRBV16 with TRBJ2-2; D call uncertain. Per germline, CDR1 KGHSY and CDR2 FQNENV. Trimming removed 2 bases at V and 8 bases at J, with 15 bases between. This CDR3 is 15 amino acids long. The chain's CDR3 is CASSQQAGVTGELFF. CDR3 DNA sequence: TGTGCCAGCAGCCAACAGGCCGGCGTCACGGGGGAGCTGTTTTTT.

The V and J genes are TRBV7-9 and TRBJ1-1; a weak D match, TRBD1 (6 bases). The germline V and J ends were trimmed by 5 bases and 11 bases, with 18 bases remaining between them. The CDR3 has 13 amino acids. Germline loops: CDR1 SEHNR, CDR2 FQNEAQ (reference sequence). The CDR3 loop reads CASSANRVDSAFF. CDR3 nucleotide sequence: TGTGCCAGCAGCGCCAACAGGGTCGACTCTGCTTTCTTT. Using reference TRBV7-9 and TRBJ1-1 for the parts outside the CDR3, the full variable domain is DTGVSQNPRHKITKRGQNVTFRCDPISEHNRLYWYRQTLGQGPEFLTYFQNEAQLEKSRLLSDRFSAERPKGSFSTLEIQRTEQGDSAMYLCASSANRVDSAFFGQGTRLTVV.